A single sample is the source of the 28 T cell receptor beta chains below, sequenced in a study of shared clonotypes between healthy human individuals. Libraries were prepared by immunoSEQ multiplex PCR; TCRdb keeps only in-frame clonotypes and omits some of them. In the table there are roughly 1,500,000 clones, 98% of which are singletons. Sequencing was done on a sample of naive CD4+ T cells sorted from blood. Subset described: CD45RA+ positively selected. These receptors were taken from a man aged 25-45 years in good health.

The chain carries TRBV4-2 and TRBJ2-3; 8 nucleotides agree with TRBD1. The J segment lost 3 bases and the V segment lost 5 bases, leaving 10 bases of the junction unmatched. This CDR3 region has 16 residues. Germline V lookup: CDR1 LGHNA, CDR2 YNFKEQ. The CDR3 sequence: CASSETGGKQTDTQYF. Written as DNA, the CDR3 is TGTGCCAGCAGCGAAACAGGGGGAAAGCAGACAGATACGCAGTATTTT.

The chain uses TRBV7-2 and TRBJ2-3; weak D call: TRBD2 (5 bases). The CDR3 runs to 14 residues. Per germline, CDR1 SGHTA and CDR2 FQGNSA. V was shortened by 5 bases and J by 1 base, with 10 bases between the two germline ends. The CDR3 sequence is CASSDSVGTDTQYF. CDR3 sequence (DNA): TGTGCCAGCAGCGATAGCGTGGGCACAGATACGCAGTATTTT. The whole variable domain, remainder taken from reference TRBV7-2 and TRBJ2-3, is GAGVSQSPSNKVTEKGKDVELRCDPISGHTALYWYRQSLGQGLEFLIYFQGNSAPDKSGLPSDRFSAERTGGSVSTLTIQRTQQEDSAVYLCASSDSVGTDTQYFGPGTRLTVL.

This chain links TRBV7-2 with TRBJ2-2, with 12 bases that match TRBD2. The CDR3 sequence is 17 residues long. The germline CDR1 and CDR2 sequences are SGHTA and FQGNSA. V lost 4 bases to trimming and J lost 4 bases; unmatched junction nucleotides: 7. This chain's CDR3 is CASSSGLAGIRTGELFF. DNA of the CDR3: TGTGCCAGCAGCTCGGGACTAGCGGGTATACGCACCGGGGAGCTGTTTTTT.

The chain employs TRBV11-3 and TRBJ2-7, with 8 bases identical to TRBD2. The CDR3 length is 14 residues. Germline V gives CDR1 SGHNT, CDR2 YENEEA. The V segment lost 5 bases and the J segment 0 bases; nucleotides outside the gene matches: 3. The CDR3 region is CASSRSGNSYEQYF. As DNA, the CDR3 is TGTGCCAGCAGCCGTAGCGGGAACTCCTACGAGCAGTACTTC.

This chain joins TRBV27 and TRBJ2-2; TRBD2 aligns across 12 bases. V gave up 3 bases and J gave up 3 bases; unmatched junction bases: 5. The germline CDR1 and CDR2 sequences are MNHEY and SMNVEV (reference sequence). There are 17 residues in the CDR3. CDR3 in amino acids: CASSFTRLAGDTGELFF. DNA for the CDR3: TGTGCCAGCAGTTTTACCCGACTAGCGGGAGACACCGGGGAGCTGTTTTTT.

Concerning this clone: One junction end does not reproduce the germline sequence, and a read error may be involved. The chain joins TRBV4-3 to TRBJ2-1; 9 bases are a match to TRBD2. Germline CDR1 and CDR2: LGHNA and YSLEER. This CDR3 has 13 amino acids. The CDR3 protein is CASSQDLAGLLIF. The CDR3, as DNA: TGCGCCAGCAGCCAAGACCTAGCGGGGCTACTGATCTTC.

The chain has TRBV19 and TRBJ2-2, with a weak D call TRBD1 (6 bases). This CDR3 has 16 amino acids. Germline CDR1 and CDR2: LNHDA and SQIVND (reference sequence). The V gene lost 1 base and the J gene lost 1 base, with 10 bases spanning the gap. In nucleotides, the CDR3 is TGTGCCAGTAGTATAGGCGGACAGCGGAACACCGGGGAGCTGTTTTTT. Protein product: CASSIGGQRNTGELFF.

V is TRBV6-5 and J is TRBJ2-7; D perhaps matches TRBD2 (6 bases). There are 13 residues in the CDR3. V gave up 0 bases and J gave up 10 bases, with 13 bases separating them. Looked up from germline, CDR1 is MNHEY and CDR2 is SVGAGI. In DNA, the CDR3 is TGTGCCAGCAGTTACTCTGGGGTGGCGGGACAGTACTTC. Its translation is CASSYSGVAGQYF.

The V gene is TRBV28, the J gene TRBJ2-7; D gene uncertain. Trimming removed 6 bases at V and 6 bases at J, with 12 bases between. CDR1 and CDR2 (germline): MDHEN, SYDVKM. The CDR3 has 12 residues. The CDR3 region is CASSPPFSEQYF. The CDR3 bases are TGTGCCAGCAGCCCCCCCTTCTCCGAGCAGTACTTC. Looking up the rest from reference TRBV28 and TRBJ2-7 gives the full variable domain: DVKVTQSSRYLVKRTGEKVFLECVQDMDHENMFWYRQDPGLGLRLIYFSYDVKMKEKGDIPEGYSVSREKKERFSLILESASTNQTSMYLCASSPPFSEQYFGPGTRLTVT.

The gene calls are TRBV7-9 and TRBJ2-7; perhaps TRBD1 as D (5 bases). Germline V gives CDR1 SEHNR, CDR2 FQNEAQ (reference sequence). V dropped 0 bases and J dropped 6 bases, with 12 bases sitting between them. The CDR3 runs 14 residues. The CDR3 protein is CASSLAAGPVEQYF. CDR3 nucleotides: TGTGCCAGCAGCTTAGCCGCAGGGCCTGTCGAGCAGTACTTC.

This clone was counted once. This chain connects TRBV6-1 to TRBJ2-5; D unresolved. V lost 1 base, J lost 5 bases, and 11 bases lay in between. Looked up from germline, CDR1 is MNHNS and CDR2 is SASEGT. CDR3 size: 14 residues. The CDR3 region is CASSEVGLLETQYF. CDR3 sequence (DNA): TGTGCCAGCAGTGAAGTTGGGCTCTTGGAGACCCAGTACTTC.

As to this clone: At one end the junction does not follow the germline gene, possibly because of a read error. CDR3 amino acids: CASRLKVGHKITYGDEQFF. The CDR3 DNA is TGTGCCAGCCGCTTAAAAGTGGGACACAAGATTACATACGGGGATGAGCAGTTCTTC. The chain recombines TRBV11-2 with TRBJ2-1, with a tentative D call TRBD1 (6 bases). Germline values: CDR1 SGHAT, CDR2 FQNNGV. The CDR3 sequence is 19 residues long.

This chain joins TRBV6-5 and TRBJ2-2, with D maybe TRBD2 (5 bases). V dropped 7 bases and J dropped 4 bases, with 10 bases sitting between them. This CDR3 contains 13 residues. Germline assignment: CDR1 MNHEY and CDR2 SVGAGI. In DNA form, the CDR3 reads TGTGCCAGCAATCGCGGGCCCACCGGGGAGCTGTTTTTT. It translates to CASNRGPTGELFF.

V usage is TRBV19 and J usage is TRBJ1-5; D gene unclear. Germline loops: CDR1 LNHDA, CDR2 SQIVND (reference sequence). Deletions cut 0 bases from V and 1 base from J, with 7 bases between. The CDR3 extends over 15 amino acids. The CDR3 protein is CASSIEGRSNQPQHF. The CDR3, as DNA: TGTGCCAGTAGTATAGAGGGGAGGAGCAATCAGCCCCAGCATTTT.

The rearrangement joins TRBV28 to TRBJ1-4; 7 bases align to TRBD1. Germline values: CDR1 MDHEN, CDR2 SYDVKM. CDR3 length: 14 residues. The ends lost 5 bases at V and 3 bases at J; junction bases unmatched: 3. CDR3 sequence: CASSPGQANEKLFF. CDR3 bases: TGTGCCAGCAGTCCTGGACAGGCTAATGAAAAACTGTTTTTT.

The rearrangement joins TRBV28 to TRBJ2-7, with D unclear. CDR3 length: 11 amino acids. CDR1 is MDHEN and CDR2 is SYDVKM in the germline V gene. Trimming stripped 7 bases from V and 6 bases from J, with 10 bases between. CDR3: CASKGPGEQYF. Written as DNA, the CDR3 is TGTGCCAGCAAAGGACCTGGCGAGCAGTACTTC.

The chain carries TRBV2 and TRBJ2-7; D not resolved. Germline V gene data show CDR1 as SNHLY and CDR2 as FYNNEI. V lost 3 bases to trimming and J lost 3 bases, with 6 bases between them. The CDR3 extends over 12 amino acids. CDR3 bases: TGTGCCAGCAGTGATGGAGACTACGAGCAGTACTTC. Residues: CASSDGDYEQYF.

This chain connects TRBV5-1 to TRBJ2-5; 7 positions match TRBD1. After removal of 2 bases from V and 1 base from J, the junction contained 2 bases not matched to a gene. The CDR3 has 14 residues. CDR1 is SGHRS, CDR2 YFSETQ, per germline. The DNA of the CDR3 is TGCGCCAGCAGCTTCAACAGGGGCCAAGAGACCCAGTACTTC. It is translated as CASSFNRGQETQYF.

The CDR3 DNA reads as TGTGCCAGCTCACCACGTGACCTAGCCAAAAACATTCAGTACTTC. Translation gives CASSPRDLAKNIQYF. The rearrangement uses TRBV18 and TRBJ2-4; D ambiguous. V lost 1 base to trimming and J lost 0 bases, with 7 bases between them. Germline V gene data show CDR1 as KGHSH and CDR2 as LQKENI. The CDR3 sequence is 15 residues long.

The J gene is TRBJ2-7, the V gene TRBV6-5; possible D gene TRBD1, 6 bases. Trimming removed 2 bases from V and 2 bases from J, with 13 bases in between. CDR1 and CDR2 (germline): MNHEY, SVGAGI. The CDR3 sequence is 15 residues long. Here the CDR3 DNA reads TGTGCCAGCAGTTACGCCGGGACACATCCCTACGAGCAGTACTTC. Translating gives CASSYAGTHPYEQYF.

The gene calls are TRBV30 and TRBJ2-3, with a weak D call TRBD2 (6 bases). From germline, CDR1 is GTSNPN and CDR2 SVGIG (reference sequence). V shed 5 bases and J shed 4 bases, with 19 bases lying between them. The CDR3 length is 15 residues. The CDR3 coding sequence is TGTGCCTGGGCCGGGGGTAGATGGGTCGCAGATACGCAGTATTTT. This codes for CAWAGGRWVADTQYF.

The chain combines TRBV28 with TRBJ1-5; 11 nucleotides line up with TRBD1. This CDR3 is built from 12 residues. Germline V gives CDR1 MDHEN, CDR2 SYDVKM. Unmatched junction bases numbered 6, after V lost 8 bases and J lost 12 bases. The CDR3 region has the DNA TGTGCCAGCGGGACAGGGGGAGACCACCAGCATTTT. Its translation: CASGTGGDHQHF.

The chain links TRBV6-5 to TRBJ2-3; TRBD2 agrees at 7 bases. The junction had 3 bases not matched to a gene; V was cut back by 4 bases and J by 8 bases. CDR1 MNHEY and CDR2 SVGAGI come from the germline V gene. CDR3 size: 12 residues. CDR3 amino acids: CASSFSSGTQYF. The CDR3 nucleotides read TGTGCCAGCAGTTTCTCTAGCGGTACGCAGTATTTT.

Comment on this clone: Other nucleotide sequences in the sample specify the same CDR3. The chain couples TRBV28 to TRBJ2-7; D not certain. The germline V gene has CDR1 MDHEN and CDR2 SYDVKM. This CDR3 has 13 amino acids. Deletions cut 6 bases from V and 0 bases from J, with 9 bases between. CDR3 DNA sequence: TGTGCCAGCAGCCTTCTGGGCTCCTACGAGCAGTACTTC. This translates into CASSLLGSYEQYF.

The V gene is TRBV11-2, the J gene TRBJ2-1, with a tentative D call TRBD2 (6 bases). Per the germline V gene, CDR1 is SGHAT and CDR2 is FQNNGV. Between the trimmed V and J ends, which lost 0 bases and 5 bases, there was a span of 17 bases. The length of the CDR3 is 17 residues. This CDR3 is CASSLDLRRELNNEQFF. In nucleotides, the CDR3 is TGTGCCAGCAGCTTAGATCTTCGACGGGAGCTGAACAATGAGCAGTTCTTC.

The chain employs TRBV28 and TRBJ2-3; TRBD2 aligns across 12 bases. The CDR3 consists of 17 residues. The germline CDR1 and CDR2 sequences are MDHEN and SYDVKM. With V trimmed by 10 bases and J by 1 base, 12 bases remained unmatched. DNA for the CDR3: TGTGCCACCGGGGGAGCTAGCGGGAGGGGCGGCACAGATACGCAGTATTTT. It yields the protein CATGGASGRGGTDTQYF.

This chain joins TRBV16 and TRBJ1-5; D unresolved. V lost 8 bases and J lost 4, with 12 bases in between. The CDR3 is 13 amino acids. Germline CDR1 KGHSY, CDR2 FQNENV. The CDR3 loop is CASGRNFNQPQHF. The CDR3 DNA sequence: TGTGCCAGCGGGCGGAATTTTAATCAGCCCCAGCATTTT. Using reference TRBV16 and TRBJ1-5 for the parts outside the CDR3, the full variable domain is GEEVAQTPKHLVRGEGQKAKLYCAPIKGHSYVFWYQQVLKNEFKFLISFQNENVFDETGMPKERFSAKCLPNSPCSLEIQATKLEDSAVYFCASGRNFNQPQHFGDGTRLSIL.

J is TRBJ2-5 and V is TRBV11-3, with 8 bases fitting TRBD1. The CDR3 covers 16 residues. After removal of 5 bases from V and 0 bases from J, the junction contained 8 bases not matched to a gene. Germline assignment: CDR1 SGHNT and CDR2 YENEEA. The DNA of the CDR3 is TGTGCCAGCAGCCCCGGGACAGGAGAGAACCAAGAGACCCAGTACTTC. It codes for CASSPGTGENQETQYF. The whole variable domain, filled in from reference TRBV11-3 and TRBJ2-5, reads EAGVVQSPRYKIIEKKQPVAFWCNPISGHNTLYWYLQNLGQGPELLIRYENEEAVDDSQLPKDRFSAERLKGVDSTLKIQPAELGDSAVYLCASSPGTGENQETQYFGPGTRLLVL.